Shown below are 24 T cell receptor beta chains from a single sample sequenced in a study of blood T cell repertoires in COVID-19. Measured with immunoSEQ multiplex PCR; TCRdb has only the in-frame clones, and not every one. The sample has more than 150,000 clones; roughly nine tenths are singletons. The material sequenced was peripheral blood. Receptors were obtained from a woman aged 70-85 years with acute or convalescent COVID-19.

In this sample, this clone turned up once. CDR3 sequence reads: CASSYSLALAKNIQYF. The CDR3, as DNA: TGTGCCAGCAGTTACTCGTTAGCGCTGGCCAAAAACATTCAGTACTTC. V usage is TRBV6-5 and J usage is TRBJ2-4; D possibly corresponds to TRBD2 (5 bases). Germline values: CDR1 MNHEY, CDR2 SVGAGI. The V and J ends lost 0 bases and 1 base respectively, with 10 bases between them. The length of the CDR3 is 16 residues.

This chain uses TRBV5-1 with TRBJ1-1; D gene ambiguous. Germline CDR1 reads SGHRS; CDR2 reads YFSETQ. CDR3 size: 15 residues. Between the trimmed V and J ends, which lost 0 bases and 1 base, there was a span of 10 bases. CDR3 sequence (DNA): TGCGCCAGCAGCTTGGCCGCAGACACGAACACTGAAGCTTTCTTT. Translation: CASSLAADTNTEAFF.

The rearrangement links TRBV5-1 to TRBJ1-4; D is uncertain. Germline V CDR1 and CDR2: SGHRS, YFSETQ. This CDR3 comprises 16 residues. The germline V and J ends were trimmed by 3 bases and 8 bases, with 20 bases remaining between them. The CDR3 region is CASSWSEMSGVEKLFF. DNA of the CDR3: TGCGCCAGCAGCTGGTCGGAGATGAGTGGTGTAGAAAAACTGTTTTTT.

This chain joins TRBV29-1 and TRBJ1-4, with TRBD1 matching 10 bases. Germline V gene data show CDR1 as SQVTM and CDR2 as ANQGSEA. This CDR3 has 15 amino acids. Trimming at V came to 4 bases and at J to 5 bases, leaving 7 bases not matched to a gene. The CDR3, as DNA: TGCAGCGTTGTCGGACAGGGGGTTAGCAATGAAAAACTGTTTTTT. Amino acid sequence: CSVVGQGVSNEKLFF.

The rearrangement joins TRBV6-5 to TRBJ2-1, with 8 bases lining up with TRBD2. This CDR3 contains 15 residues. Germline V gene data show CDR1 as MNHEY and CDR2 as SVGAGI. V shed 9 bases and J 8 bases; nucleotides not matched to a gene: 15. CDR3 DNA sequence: TGTGCCAGTTGTCAGCTACCGGGGGGGTGTGATGAGCAGTTCTTC. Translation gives CASCQLPGGCDEQFF.

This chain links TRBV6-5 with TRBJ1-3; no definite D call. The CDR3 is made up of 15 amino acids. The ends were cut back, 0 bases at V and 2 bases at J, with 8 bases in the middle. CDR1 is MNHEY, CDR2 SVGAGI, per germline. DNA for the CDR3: TGTGCCAGCAGTTACTCGAAAGCGCCTGGAAACACCATATATTTT. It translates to CASSYSKAPGNTIYF.

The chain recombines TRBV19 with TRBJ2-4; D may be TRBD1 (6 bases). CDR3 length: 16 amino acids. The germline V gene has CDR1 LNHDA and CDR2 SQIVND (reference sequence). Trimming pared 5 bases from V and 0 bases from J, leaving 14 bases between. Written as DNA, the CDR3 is TGTGCCAGTAGTCGCGTCCTACAGGGAGCCAAAAACATTCAGTACTTC. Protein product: CASSRVLQGAKNIQYF.

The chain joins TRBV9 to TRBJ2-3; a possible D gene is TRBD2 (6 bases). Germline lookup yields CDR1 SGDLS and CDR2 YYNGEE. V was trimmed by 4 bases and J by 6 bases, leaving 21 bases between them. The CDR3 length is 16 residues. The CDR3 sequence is CASSPRGSLPPDTQYF. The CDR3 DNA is TGTGCCAGCAGCCCTCGGGGGTCCCTCCCACCTGATACGCAGTATTTT.

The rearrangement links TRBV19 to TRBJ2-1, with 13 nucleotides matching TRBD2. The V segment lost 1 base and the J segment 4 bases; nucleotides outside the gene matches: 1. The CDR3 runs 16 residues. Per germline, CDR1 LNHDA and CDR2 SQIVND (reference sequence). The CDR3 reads CASSIGTSGSYNEQFF. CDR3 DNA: TGTGCCAGTAGTATAGGGACTAGCGGGAGTTACAATGAGCAGTTCTTC.

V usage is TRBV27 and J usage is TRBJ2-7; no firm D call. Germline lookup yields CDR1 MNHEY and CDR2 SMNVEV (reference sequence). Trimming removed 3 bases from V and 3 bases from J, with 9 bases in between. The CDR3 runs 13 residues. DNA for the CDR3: TGTGCCAGCAGTTTGTCTAGTTACTACGAGCAGTACTTC. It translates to CASSLSSYYEQYF.

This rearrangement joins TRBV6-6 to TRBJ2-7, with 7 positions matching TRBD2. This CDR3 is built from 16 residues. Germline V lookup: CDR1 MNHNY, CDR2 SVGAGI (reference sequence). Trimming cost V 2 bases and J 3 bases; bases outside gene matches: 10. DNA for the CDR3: TGTGCCAGCAGTTACGAGTGGGGGGGTGTGAACTACGAGCAGTACTTC. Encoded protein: CASSYEWGGVNYEQYF.

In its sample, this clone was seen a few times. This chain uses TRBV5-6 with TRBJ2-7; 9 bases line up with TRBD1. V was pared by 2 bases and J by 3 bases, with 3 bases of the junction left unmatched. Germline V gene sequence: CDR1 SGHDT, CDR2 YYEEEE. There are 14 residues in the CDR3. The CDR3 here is CASSLPGQGYEQYF. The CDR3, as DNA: TGTGCCAGCAGCTTACCGGGACAGGGCTACGAGCAGTACTTC.

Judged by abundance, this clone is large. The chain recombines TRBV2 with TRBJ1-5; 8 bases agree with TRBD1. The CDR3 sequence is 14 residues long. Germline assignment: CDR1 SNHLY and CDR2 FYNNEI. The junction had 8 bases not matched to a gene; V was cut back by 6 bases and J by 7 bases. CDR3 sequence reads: CASRWAGGEQPQHF. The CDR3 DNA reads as TGTGCCAGCAGATGGGCAGGGGGCGAGCAGCCCCAGCATTTT.

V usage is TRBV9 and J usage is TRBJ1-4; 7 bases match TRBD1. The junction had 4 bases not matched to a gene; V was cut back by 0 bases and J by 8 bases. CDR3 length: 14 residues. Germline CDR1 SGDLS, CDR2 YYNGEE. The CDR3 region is CASSVAGTDEKLFF. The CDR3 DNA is TGTGCCAGCAGCGTAGCCGGGACAGACGAAAAACTGTTTTTT.

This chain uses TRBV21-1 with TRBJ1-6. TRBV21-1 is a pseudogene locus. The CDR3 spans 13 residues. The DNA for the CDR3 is TGTGCCAGCAGCAACGGGCGGGCTTCACCCCTCCACTTT. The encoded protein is CASSNGRASPLHF.

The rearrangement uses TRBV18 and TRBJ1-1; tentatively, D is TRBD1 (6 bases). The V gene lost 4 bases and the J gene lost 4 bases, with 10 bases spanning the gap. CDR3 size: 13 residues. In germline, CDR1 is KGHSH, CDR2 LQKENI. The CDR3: CASSRGGVTEAFF. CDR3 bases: TGTGCCAGCTCACGAGGGGGAGTCACTGAAGCTTTCTTT.

The CDR3 DNA sequence: TGTGCCAGCAGGCCAGGGGGACCCTTATCTTACGAGCAGTACTTC. Its translation is CASRPGGPLSYEQYF. V usage is TRBV28 and J usage is TRBJ2-7; 7 bases fit TRBD1. The CDR3 sequence is 15 residues long. CDR1 MDHEN and CDR2 SYDVKM come from the germline V gene. J was trimmed by 4 bases and V by 6 bases; bases with no gene match: 12.

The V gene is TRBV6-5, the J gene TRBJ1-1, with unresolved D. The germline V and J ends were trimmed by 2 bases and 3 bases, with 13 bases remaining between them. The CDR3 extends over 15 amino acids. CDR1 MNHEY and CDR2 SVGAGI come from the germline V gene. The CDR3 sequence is CASSYGRVGDTEAFF. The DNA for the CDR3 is TGTGCCAGCAGTTACGGGCGGGTCGGGGACACTGAAGCTTTCTTT.

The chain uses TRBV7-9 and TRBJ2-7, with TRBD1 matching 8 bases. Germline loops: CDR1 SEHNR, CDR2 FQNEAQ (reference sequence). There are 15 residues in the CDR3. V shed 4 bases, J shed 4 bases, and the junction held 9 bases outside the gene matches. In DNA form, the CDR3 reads TGTGCCAGCAGCTCCGACAGGGGTGGGGTTTACGAGCAGTACTTC. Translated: CASSSDRGGVYEQYF.

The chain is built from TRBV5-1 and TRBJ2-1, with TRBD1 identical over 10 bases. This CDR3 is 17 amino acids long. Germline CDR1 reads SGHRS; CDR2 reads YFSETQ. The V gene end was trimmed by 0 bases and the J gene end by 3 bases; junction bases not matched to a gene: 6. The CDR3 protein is CASSLGDRDRGYNEQFF. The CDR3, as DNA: TGCGCCAGCAGCTTGGGAGACAGGGACAGGGGCTACAATGAGCAGTTCTTC. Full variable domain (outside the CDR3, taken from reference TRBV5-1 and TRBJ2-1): KAGVTQTPRYLIKTRGQQVTLSCSPISGHRSVSWYQQTPGQGLQFLFEYFSETQRNKGNFPGRFSGRQFSNSRSEMNVSTLELGDSALYLCASSLGDRDRGYNEQFFGPGTRLTVL.

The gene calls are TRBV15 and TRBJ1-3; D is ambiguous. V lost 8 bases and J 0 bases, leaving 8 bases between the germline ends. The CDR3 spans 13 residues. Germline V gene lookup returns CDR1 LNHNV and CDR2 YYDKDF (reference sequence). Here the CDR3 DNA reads TGTGCCACCCAAGAGAACTCTGGAAACACCATATATTTT. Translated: CATQENSGNTIYF.

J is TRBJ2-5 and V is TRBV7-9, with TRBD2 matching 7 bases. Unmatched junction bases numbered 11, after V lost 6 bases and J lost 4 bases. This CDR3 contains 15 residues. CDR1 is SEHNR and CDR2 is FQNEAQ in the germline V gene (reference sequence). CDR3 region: CASRPTGGRIETQYF. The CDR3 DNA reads TGTGCCAGCAGGCCTACGGGGGGAAGGATAGAGACCCAGTACTTC. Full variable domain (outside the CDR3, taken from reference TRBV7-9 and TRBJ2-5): DTGVSQNPRHKITKRGQNVTFRCDPISEHNRLYWYRQTLGQGPEFLTYFQNEAQLEKSRLLSDRFSAERPKGSFSTLEIQRTEQGDSAMYLCASRPTGGRIETQYFGPGTRLLVL.

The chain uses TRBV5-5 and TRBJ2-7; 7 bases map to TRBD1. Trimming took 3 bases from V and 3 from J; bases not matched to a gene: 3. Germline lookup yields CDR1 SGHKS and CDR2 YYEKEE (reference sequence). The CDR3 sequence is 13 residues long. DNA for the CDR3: TGTGCCAGCAGCTACAGGGGAAACTACGAGCAGTACTTC. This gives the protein CASSYRGNYEQYF.

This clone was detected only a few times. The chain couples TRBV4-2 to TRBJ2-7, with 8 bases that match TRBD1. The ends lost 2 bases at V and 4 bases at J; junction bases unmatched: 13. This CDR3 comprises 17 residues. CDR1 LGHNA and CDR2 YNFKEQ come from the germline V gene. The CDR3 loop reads CASSQTHATGAAYEQYF. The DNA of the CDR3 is TGTGCCAGCAGCCAAACCCACGCGACAGGGGCCGCGTACGAGCAGTACTTC.